The source of this T cell receptor beta chain is a study of blood T cell repertoires in COVID-19. Study at large: Donors in the United States, Italy and Spain gave samples during acute or convalescent COVID-19.

The CDR3 spans 15 residues. Between the trimmed V and J ends, which lost 3 bases and 7 bases, there was a span of 18 bases. Per the germline V gene, CDR1 is MNHEY and CDR2 is SMNVEV (reference sequence). In the source study's methods: Using reference gene primer amplification, nucleated cell counts were estimated. Profiling relied on immunoSEQ multiplex PCR, and the TCRdb table lists in-frame clones only, not all of them. V, J and clone size reflect that table, while D and trimming were determined from the DNA. The sample yields some 150,000 clones, over 65% seen once. Sequenced input: peripheral blood. The gene calls are TRBV27 and TRBJ2-5, with a weak D call TRBD2 (6 bases). The clonotype was recovered from a human donor in a cohort sampled during active COVID-19. The CDR3 spells CASSFTPGAPGTQYF. The CDR3 DNA is TGTGCCAGCAGTTTCACCCCGGGAGCCCCAGGGACCCAGTACTTC.